This TCR beta chain emerged from a study of cytomegalovirus exposure and HLA in healthy donors. Study-wide findings and caveats: V segments that were indistinguishable, TRBV6-2 and TRBV6-3 among them, were omitted from analysis. Reportedly, a later analysis found an Asian-associated ancestry cluster had fewer N-insertions than the roughly 700-donor mean. Later on, an analysis tied approximately 17,000 TCR beta sequences to HLA alleles at 0.05 false discovery rate.

Donors sampled were nominally healthy, though unrecorded immune exposures were likely. With respect to this clone: Its matching antigen is unknown.

This CDR3 has 14 amino acids. Trimming removed 2 bases at V and 4 bases at J, with 10 bases between. Germline V gives CDR1 MNHNY, CDR2 SVGAGI (reference sequence). In the PCR, 60 Vbeta and 13 Jbeta primers were used. Assay used: immunoSEQ multiplex PCR; TCRdb lists only in-frame clones, some missing. Of 110,000 or so clones detected, over 70% appear once; the ten largest clones hold roughly 11%. This receptor was identified in a woman aged 50 to 60 in good health and CMV-seropositive. The sequencing input was PBMCs. The gene calls are TRBV6-6 and TRBJ2-3; D not resolved. The CDR3 sequence: CASSYPTLSDTQYF. In DNA form, the CDR3 reads TGTGCCAGCAGTTACCCTACCTTATCAGATACGCAGTATTTT.